The rows below give T cell receptor beta chains drawn from one sample of a study of OX40 agonist ivuxolimab in advanced cancers. Repertoires were generated with immunoSEQ multiplex PCR, while TCRdb's copy carries only in-frame clones and drops some. The data show more than 100,000 clones, 85% to 95% seen once. The specimen comprised CD4+ or CD8+ T cells sorted from blood, sampled in a trial of the OX40 agonist ivuxolimab. The receptors were sampled from an adult with an advanced solid tumor such as melanoma, head and neck, liver or kidney cancer. Both conserved end residues are part of each CDR3. D genes are given only for firm matches. The listing skips clone size in some rows; elsewhere it reads once, few, many or a size class.

d_call,j_call,clone_size,v_call,cdr3_aa,cdr3_nt
TRBD1,TRBJ1-2,.,TRBV2,CASTRGQISYGYTF,TGTGCCAGCACAAGGGGACAGATAAGCTATGGCTACACCTTC
.,TRBJ2-5,.,TRBV15,CATSKRPPQETQYF,TGTGCCACCAGCAAGAGGCCCCCCCAAGAGACCCAGTACTTC
TRBD2,TRBJ2-3,.,TRBV7-2,CASSPIPGLAGVTQYF,TGTGCCAGCAGCCCAATACCGGGACTAGCGGGGGTTACGCAGTATTTT
.,TRBJ2-3,.,TRBV18,CASSHQTAFGTDTQYF,TGTGCCAGCTCTCACCAGACAGCCTTCGGCACAGATACGCAGTATTTT
TRBD1,TRBJ1-2,once,TRBV9,CASSLPSNRGGGYTF,TGTGCCAGCAGCTTACCATCTAACAGGGGCGGAGGCTACACCTTC
.,TRBJ2-1,.,TRBV6-1,CASVPHRSANEQFF,TGTGCCAGCGTGCCCCACAGGTCCGCGAATGAGCAGTTCTTC
.,TRBJ2-7,.,TRBV4-2,CASSQDLDFYEQYF,TGTGCCAGCAGCCAAGACTTGGACTTCTACGAGCAGTACTTC
.,TRBJ2-2,.,TRBV11-3,CASSLVGPGRPGELFF,TGTGCCAGCAGCTTAGTAGGGCCAGGCCGGCCCGGGGAGCTGTTTTTT
.,TRBJ2-2,.,TRBV13,CASSFWQANTGELFF,TGTGCCAGCAGCTTTTGGCAGGCGAACACCGGGGAGCTGTTTTTT
.,TRBJ2-7,.,TRBV5-4,CASSSTAPDSYEQYF,TGTGCCAGCAGCTCGACAGCCCCCGACTCCTACGAGCAGTACTTC
TRBD1,TRBJ1-1,.,TRBV5-5,CASSLMGQGTAFF,TGTGCCAGCAGCTTGATGGGACAGGGGACTGCTTTCTTT
.,TRBJ1-1,.,TRBV7-2,CASSLARQELATEAFF,TGTGCCAGCAGCTTAGCCCGGCAGGAGTTGGCCACTGAAGCTTTCTTT
TRBD2,TRBJ2-7,.,TRBV28,CASSSNGLARLYEQYF,TGTGCCAGCAGTAGTAATGGACTAGCGAGACTTTACGAGCAGTACTTC
TRBD1,TRBJ1-4,.,TRBV7-9,CASSRSTGRGEKLFF,TGTGCCAGCAGCCGATCGACAGGGCGAGGAGAAAAACTGTTTTTT
TRBD2,TRBJ2-1,.,TRBV5-1,CASSLGPLGGETNEQFF,TGCGCCAGCAGCTTGGGACCCTTGGGGGGGGAAACCAATGAGCAGTTCTTC
.,TRBJ2-5,.,TRBV11-2,CASSLDRGGAGETQYF,TGTGCCAGCAGCTTAGATAGGGGCGGGGCCGGGGAGACCCAGTACTTC
TRBD1,TRBJ2-7,.,TRBV11-2,CASISLRDRPYEQYF,TGTGCCAGCATCTCCCTCCGGGACAGGCCCTACGAGCAGTACTTC
TRBD2,TRBJ2-7,.,TRBV19,CASSTGTSGRYSYEQYF,TGTGCCAGTAGTACCGGGACTAGCGGGCGCTACTCCTACGAGCAGTACTTC
.,TRBJ2-3,once,TRBV27,CASSPFVLGGTDTQYF,TGTGCCAGCAGCCCGTTCGTTTTGGGTGGCACAGATACGCAGTATTTT
TRBD1,TRBJ1-2,.,TRBV2,CASSRGPGYTF,TGTGCCAGCAGTAGGGGGCCTGGCTACACCTTC
.,TRBJ1-1,.,TRBV18,CASSPQESAEAFF,TGTGCCAGCTCACCCCAAGAATCCGCTGAAGCTTTCTTT
TRBD1,TRBJ2-5,.,TRBV4-1,CASSSPDRGPQETQYF,TGCGCCAGCAGCTCCCCGGACAGGGGGCCCCAAGAGACCCAGTACTTC
.,TRBJ1-6,.,TRBV7-2,CASSLGRSPLHF,TGTGCCAGCAGTCTAGGGCGATCACCCCTCCACTTT
.,TRBJ1-1,.,TRBV5-6,CASSLMGDLSTEAFF,TGTGCCAGCAGCTTAATGGGGGATCTAAGCACTGAAGCTTTCTTT
.,TRBJ1-2,.,TRBV27,CASSLKGYGYTF,TGTGCCAGCAGTTTAAAGGGATATGGCTACACCTTC
.,TRBJ2-1,.,TRBV18,CASSPGPGFGGNEQFF,TGTGCCAGCTCACCGGGTCCAGGGTTTGGAGGCAATGAGCAGTTCTTC
TRBD1,TRBJ1-5,.,TRBV6-6,CASRETGQPQHF,TGTGCCAGCAGAGAGACAGGGCAGCCCCAGCATTTT
.,TRBJ2-7,.,TRBV5-1,CASSREGSYEQYF,TGCGCCAGCAGCCGCGAGGGGTCCTACGAGCAGTACTTC
.,TRBJ1-6,.,TRBV11-2,CASTLGEGMGSPLHF,TGTGCCAGCACCTTAGGTGAGGGAATGGGATCACCCCTCCACTTT
TRBD1,TRBJ1-2,.,TRBV7-2,CASSRPGQGERFPNYGYTF,TGTGCCAGCAGCCGACCGGGACAGGGGGAAAGATTCCCCAACTATGGCTACACCTTC
TRBD1,TRBJ1-1,.,TRBV10-3,CAISESRGGSTEAFF,TGTGCCATCAGTGAGTCGAGAGGGGGCTCCACTGAAGCTTTCTTT
TRBD1,TRBJ2-7,.,TRBV4-3,CASSQDRGHEQYF,TGCGCCAGCAGCCAAGATAGGGGGCACGAGCAGTACTTC
.,TRBJ2-6,.,TRBV10-3,CAISESSTRGANVLTF,TGTGCCATCAGTGAGTCGTCGACAAGGGGGGCCAACGTCCTGACTTTC
TRBD1,TRBJ1-4,.,TRBV7-6,CASSLGGTGGVEKLFF,TGTGCCAGCAGCTTAGGAGGGACAGGGGGCGTTGAAAAACTGTTTTTT
.,TRBJ2-3,.,TRBV5-1,CASSLGRGLSDTQYF,TGCGCCAGCAGCTTGGGACGGGGACTTTCAGATACGCAGTATTTT
TRBD1,TRBJ2-7,.,TRBV7-2,CASRTPGTGEGEQYF,TGTGCCAGCAGAACTCCCGGGACAGGGGAAGGCGAGCAGTACTTC
.,TRBJ1-1,.,TRBV6-1,CASSDPGLNTEAFF,TGTGCCAGCAGTGACCCAGGCTTGAACACTGAAGCTTTCTTT
TRBD1,TRBJ1-4,.,TRBV4-2,CASSLGQEDEKLFF,TGTGCCAGCAGCTTGGGACAGGAAGATGAAAAACTGTTTTTT
.,TRBJ2-5,.,TRBV5-1,CASSLEPSETQYF,TGCGCCAGCAGCTTGGAACCCTCAGAGACCCAGTACTTC
TRBD1,TRBJ1-2,once,TRBV27,CASSLRQGVDGYTF,TGTGCCAGCAGTTTAAGACAGGGAGTTGATGGCTACACCTTC
.,TRBJ1-1,.,TRBV5-1,CASSSNTGNTEAFF,TGCGCCAGCAGCTCAAACACAGGGAACACTGAAGCTTTCTTT
.,TRBJ1-2,.,TRBV18,CASSHDGGLVSYGYTF,TGTGCCAGCTCACACGACGGGGGGCTGGTCTCCTATGGCTACACCTTC
.,TRBJ2-1,.,TRBV4-1,CASSQDIGGTKHNEQFF,TGCGCCAGCAGCCAAGATATTGGTGGGACGAAACACAATGAGCAGTTCTTC
.,TRBJ2-7,.,TRBV7-2,CASSLGGGRAYYEQYF,TGTGCCAGCAGCTTAGGTGGTGGCAGGGCTTACTACGAGCAGTACTTC
TRBD1,TRBJ1-5,few,TRBV18,CASSPGTANQPQHF,TGTGCCAGCTCACCAGGGACAGCGAATCAGCCCCAGCATTTT
.,TRBJ1-1,.,TRBV7-2,CASSPLGGTEAFF,TGTGCCAGCAGCCCATTGGGGGGCACTGAAGCTTTCTTT
.,TRBJ2-7,.,TRBV6-5,CASRSPRGIDEQYF,TGTGCCAGCAGATCACCGCGAGGTATCGACGAGCAGTACTTC
.,TRBJ2-6,.,TRBV28,CASRGGFSGANVLTF,TGTGCCAGCAGAGGGGGGTTCTCGGGGGCCAACGTCCTGACTTTC
.,TRBJ1-2,.,TRBV7-2,CASSLVGSGPNYGYTF,TGTGCCAGCAGCTTAGTGGGCAGTGGACCTAACTATGGCTACACCTTC
.,TRBJ2-5,.,TRBV4-1,CASSLGALPMRETQYF,TGCGCCAGCAGCCTCGGGGCTCTTCCCATGAGGGAGACCCAGTACTTC
.,TRBJ1-5,once,TRBV11-2,CASSFEGNQPQHF,TGTGCCAGCAGCTTCGAAGGGAATCAGCCCCAGCATTTT
.,TRBJ2-1,.,TRBV7-3,CASSLSSSYNEQFF,TGTGCCAGCAGCTTAAGCAGTAGTTACAATGAGCAGTTCTTC
.,TRBJ1-2,.,TRBV11-2,CASSSTTGSGYTF,TGTGCCAGCAGCTCTACGACAGGCTCTGGCTACACCTTC
.,TRBJ2-7,once,TRBV5-1,CASSLAADYEQYF,TGCGCCAGCAGCTTGGCGGCAGACTACGAGCAGTACTTC
.,TRBJ2-5,.,TRBV9,CASSVIGVPQETQYF,TGTGCCAGCAGCGTTATAGGGGTGCCCCAAGAGACCCAGTACTTC
.,TRBJ1-3,.,TRBV7-7,CASSLDSGNTIYF,TGTGCCAGCAGTCTGGACAGTGGAAACACCATATATTTT
TRBD2,TRBJ2-7,.,TRBV28,CASSLTRPGGYEQYF,TGTGCCAGCAGTTTAACTCGGCCGGGGGGATACGAGCAGTACTTC
TRBD1,TRBJ1-2,.,TRBV7-2,CASSGDRNYGYTF,TGTGCCAGCAGCGGGGACAGAAACTATGGCTACACCTTC
.,TRBJ1-1,.,TRBV10-3,CAISKDLGDTEAFF,TGTGCCATCAGTAAGGACCTGGGGGACACTGAAGCTTTCTTT